Below, 32 T cell receptor beta chains from the same sample are listed, as sequenced in a study of glioma-infiltrating T cells. The iRepertoire nested amplicon-rescue multiplex PCR amplified TCR alpha and beta CDR3s from RNA. MiXCR, applied by TCRdb to the multiplex PCR reads, yields one record per CDR3 protein. There are around 90,000 distinct CDR3 sequences in the sample; approximately 40% occur only once, and more than 30% lies in the top ten. The material sequenced was glioma tissue, nonneoplastic brain tissue, or PBMCs (not recorded which). Every receptor here comes from a human donor with low-grade glioma or glioblastoma, undergoing nonglioma brain surgery, or in good health (not recorded which).

This clonotype was recorded only once. The chain uses TRBV2 and TRBJ2-7, with 12 bases lining up with TRBD1. Germline assignment: CDR1 SNHLY and CDR2 FYNNEI. Losses at the gene ends were 8 bases for V and 5 bases for J; bases not matched to a gene: 7. This CDR3 has 14 amino acids. CDR3 sequence: CASPKGQGAHEQYF. CDR3 DNA sequence: TGTGCCAGCCCTAAGGGACAGGGGGCACACGAGCAGTACTTC.

The table lists this clonotype with many counts. The V gene is TRBV3-1, the J gene TRBJ2-7, with D unresolved. Germline V CDR1 and CDR2: LGHDT, YNNKEL (reference sequence). V shed 5 bases and J shed 6 bases, with 29 bases lying between them. The CDR3 has 18 amino acids. The CDR3 DNA reads as TGTGCCAGCAGCGACAACCAACTAAGACTCGGCACTACGGGCGAGCAGTACTTC. The encoded protein is CASSDNQLRLGTTGEQYF.

Remarks on this clonotype: At one end, the junction sequence differs from germline, possibly due to a read error. This sequence joins TRBV5-1 and TRBJ2-7, with TRBD2 matching 10 bases. Germline loops: CDR1 SGHRS, CDR2 YFSETQ. This CDR3 region has 17 residues. CDR3 in amino acids: CASGLVPLPSGSYEQYF. The CDR3 DNA reads as TGCGCCAGCGGCTTGGTTCCCCTCCCTAGCGGGAGTTACGAGCAGTACTTC.

This clonotype has a count of ten or more. The V gene is TRBV9, the J gene TRBJ2-7; 7 nucleotides line up with TRBD1. Trimming cost V 4 bases and J 6 bases; bases outside gene matches: 1. Germline V lookup: CDR1 SGDLS, CDR2 YYNGEE. CDR3 size: 11 residues. The CDR3 is CASSRDSEQYF. The CDR3 DNA reads as TGTGCCAGCAGCCGGGACAGCGAGCAGTACTTC.

Worth noting for this clonotype: A junction boundary mismatches the germline segment, possibly from a read error. The rearrangement uses TRBV4-2 and TRBJ2-1; 7 bases are shared with TRBD1. The CDR3 length is 14 residues. CDR1 LGHNA and CDR2 YNFKEQ come from the germline V gene. CDR3: CASSQRGQYGEQFF. The CDR3 nucleotides are TGTGCAAGCAGCCAAAGGGGACAGTACGGTGAGCAGTTCTTC.

The chain combines TRBV27 with TRBJ2-1; D perhaps matches TRBD1 (6 bases). The CDR3 runs 14 residues. V gave up 5 bases and J gave up 14 bases, with 22 bases separating them. Germline V lookup: CDR1 MNHEY, CDR2 SMNVEV (reference sequence). The CDR3 spells CASSRTGSYNEKFF. The CDR3 DNA sequence: TGTGCCAGCAGTCGAACAGGGTCCTACAATGAAAAGTTCTTC.

Comments on this clonotype: The germline gene is not matched at one end of the junction; a read error may be the cause. The chain couples TRBV27 to TRBJ2-2; 7 bases fit TRBD1. There are 14 residues in the CDR3. CDR1 is MNHEY and CDR2 is SMNVEV in the germline V gene (reference sequence). CDR3 sequence reads: CATSTGADTGELLF. CDR3 DNA: TGTGCCACCAGTACAGGGGCGGACACCGGGGAGCTGCTCTTT.

This clonotype was found many times. This chain links TRBV20-1 with TRBJ1-4; D uncertain. This CDR3 region has 14 residues. CDR1 and CDR2 from the germline V gene are DFQATT and SNEGSKA (reference sequence). V shed 6 bases and J shed 0 bases, with 11 bases lying between them. The CDR3 here is CSATIGATNEKLFF. The DNA of the CDR3 is TGCAGTGCCACTATTGGGGCAACTAATGAAAAACTGTTTTTT.

A remark on this clonotype: A single base separates this from a much larger clone, so it may be a read error. The chain is built from TRBV3-1 and TRBJ2-1; D possibly corresponds to TRBD1 (5 bases). The assigned J gene may be wrong: the sequence end matches TRBJ2-7 better. Germline V gives CDR1 LGHDT, CDR2 YNNKEL (reference sequence). This CDR3 contains 16 residues. CDR3 in DNA: TGTGCCAGCAGCCAAGGGAGACAGACCCTAATCGGCGAGCAGTACTTC. Its translation is CASSQGRQTLIGEQYF.

This clonotype has a count of ten or more. The CDR3 protein is CASSSYRNTGELFF. The CDR3 DNA is TGTGCCAGCAGCTCATACAGGAACACCGGGGAGCTGTTTTTT. This chain joins TRBV7-2 and TRBJ2-2; D is ambiguous. This CDR3 is built from 14 residues. V was shortened by 4 bases and J by 1 base, with 7 bases between the two germline ends. CDR1 SGHTA and CDR2 FQGNSA come from the germline V gene.

With respect to this clonotype: Mismatch with germline at one junction end may stem from a read error. This chain connects TRBV12-3 or TRBV12-4 to TRBJ1-1, with TRBD1 matching over 10 bases. The CDR3 sequence is 15 residues long. The CDR3 DNA reads TGTGCAAGCAGTTTCGGACAGGGGGTCGACACTGCAGCTTTCTTT. Protein sequence: CASSFGQGVDTAAFF.

With regard to this clonotype: One end of the junction varies from germline; a read error may be responsible. Here the CDR3 reads CACSFRNEQFF. In DNA, the CDR3 is TGTGCCTGCAGCTTTAGGAATGAGCAGTTCTTC. V and J are TRBV7-9 and TRBJ2-1, with D hard to call. CDR3 length equals 11 residues. CDR1 SEHNR and CDR2 FQNEAQ come from the germline V gene (reference sequence).

As to this clonotype: The junction departs from the called germline gene at one end, perhaps through a read error. The chain is built from TRBV2 and TRBJ2-7; tentatively, D is TRBD1 (5 bases). This CDR3 contains 12 residues. Germline V gives CDR1 SNHLY, CDR2 FYNNEI. The CDR3: CASSGIPYGQYF. Written as DNA, the CDR3 is TGTGCCAGCTCAGGGATCCCTTACGGGCAGTACTTC.

As concerns this clonotype: Relative to the germline gene, one junction end is altered; a read error may explain this. The genes are TRBV6-1 and TRBJ1-2, with 7 bases that match TRBD1. The CDR3 is 16 amino acids. In germline, CDR1 is MNHNS, CDR2 SASEGT. The CDR3 DNA reads as TGCGCCAGCAGGAAGGACAGGTGGGATAGGGCCTTTGGCTACACCTTC. The encoded protein is CASRKDRWDRAFGYTF.

This clonotype was seen many times. The gene calls are TRBV4-1 and TRBJ1-1; tentatively, D is TRBD1 (5 bases). The CDR3 spans 15 residues. The ends were cut back, 6 bases at V and 0 bases at J, with 14 bases in the middle. CDR1 and CDR2 (germline): MGHRA, YSYEKL. DNA of the CDR3: TGCGCCAGCAGTATACCGGGACGAATGAACACTGAAGCTTTCTTT. The encoded protein is CASSIPGRMNTEAFF.

This clonotype was counted once. This may be a read error: a much more frequent sequence differs by one nucleotide. J is TRBJ2-2 and V is TRBV12-3 or TRBV12-4; 7 positions agree with TRBD2. Germline trimming cut 6 bases from V and 0 bases from J; bases unmatched to any gene: 7. This CDR3 is 16 amino acids long. The CDR3 bases are TGTGCCAGCAGATCTACTAGCGACACGAACACCGGGGAGCTGTTTTTT. Amino acids: CASRSTSDTNTGELFF.

V and J are TRBV3-1 and TRBJ2-2; 8 bases fit TRBD2. Per germline, CDR1 LGHDT and CDR2 YNNKEL (reference sequence). The CDR3 covers 16 residues. Trimming took 4 bases from V and 4 from J; bases not matched to a gene: 8. This CDR3 reads CASSPPGGGSTGELFF. The CDR3 coding sequence is TGTGCCAGCAGCCCCCCCGGGGGGGGGAGCACCGGGGAGCTGTTTTTT.

This clonotype was detected a few times. A much larger clone differs from this one at a single base, so this may be a read error. The chain recombines TRBV2 with TRBJ1-5; perhaps TRBD1 as D (5 bases). CDR3 length equals 14 residues. Germline values: CDR1 SNHLY, CDR2 FYNNEI. The germline V and J ends were trimmed by 6 bases and 3 bases, with 12 bases remaining between them. CDR3 region: CASSGGYVNQPQHF. CDR3 DNA: TGTGCCAGCAGCGGGGGTTACGTCAATCAGCCCCAGCATTTT.

The chain joins TRBV2 to TRBJ1-1; D might be TRBD1 (5 bases). Germline CDR1 reads SNHLY; CDR2 reads FYNNEI. The CDR3 has 16 amino acids. V was trimmed by 6 bases and J by 9 bases, leaving 26 bases between them. Here the CDR3 reads CASSPKGPGRGRKAFF. The CDR3, as DNA: TGTGCCAGCAGCCCCAAAGGGCCGGGACGGGGGAGAAAAGCTTTCTTT.

The rearrangement joins TRBV20-1 to TRBJ2-7; 8 nucleotides match TRBD2. Looked up from germline, CDR1 is DFQATT and CDR2 is SNEGSKA (reference sequence). Unmatched junction bases numbered 9, after V lost 3 bases and J lost 8 bases. The CDR3 contains 13 residues. The CDR3 region is CSASPSGRPKQYF. Written as DNA, the CDR3 is TGCAGTGCTAGCCCCAGCGGGAGACCCAAGCAGTACTTC.

This clonotype came up many times. This rearrangement joins TRBV20-1 to TRBJ2-1; 11 nucleotides agree with TRBD2. The CDR3 covers 13 residues. Germline V gene sequence: CDR1 DFQATT, CDR2 SNEGSKA (reference sequence). V dropped 6 bases and J dropped 5; count of bases not matched to a gene: 3. In nucleotides, the CDR3 is TGCAGTGCGGGGGGACTAGCGGACAATGAGCAGTTCTTC. This gives the protein CSAGGLADNEQFF.

This clonotype was counted at least ten times. The V gene is TRBV2, the J gene TRBJ2-2; no firm D call. In germline, CDR1 is SNHLY, CDR2 FYNNEI. Deletions cut 6 bases from V and 3 bases from J, with 5 bases between. There are 12 residues in the CDR3. CDR3 protein: CASRPYTGELFF. The CDR3 DNA is TGTGCCAGCAGACCCTACACCGGGGAGCTGTTTTTT. The full variable domain, completed using reference TRBV2 and TRBJ2-2, is EPEVTQTPSHQVTQMGQEVILRCVPISNHLYFYWYRQILGQKVEFLVSFYNNEISEKSEIFDDQFSVERPDGSNFTLKIRSTKLEDSAMYFCASRPYTGELFFGEGSRLTVL.

The chain carries TRBV6-6 and TRBJ2-1, with D possibly being TRBD2 (5 bases). Trimming stripped 4 bases from V and 4 bases from J, with 17 bases between. From germline, CDR1 is MNHNY and CDR2 SVGAGI (reference sequence). This CDR3 spans 16 amino acids. This CDR3 reads CASSSILAGSYNEQFF. CDR3 DNA: TGTGCCAGCAGTTCCATCCTAGCTGGGAGTTACAATGAGCAGTTCTTC.

The table lists this clonotype with many counts. CDR3 protein: CSVGRGGAWTEAFF. The CDR3 nucleotides read TGCAGCGTTGGGAGAGGGGGCGCTTGGACTGAAGCTTTCTTT. This chain uses TRBV29-1 with TRBJ1-1; 7 bases are shared with TRBD1. This CDR3 contains 14 residues. V lost 4 bases, J lost 5 bases, and 10 bases stayed unmatched. Germline CDR1 is SQVTM and CDR2 is ANQGSEA.

In regard to this clonotype: A single base separates this from a much larger clone, so it may be a read error. V gene TRBV19 combines with J gene TRBJ2-2; possible D gene TRBD2, 7 bases. Trimming removed 5 bases from V and 5 bases from J, with 18 bases in between. Germline assignment: CDR1 LNHDA and CDR2 SQIVND (reference sequence). This CDR3 contains 16 residues. The CDR3 sequence: CASSDIQGAGTGELFF. DNA of the CDR3: TGTGCCAGTAGTGATATACAGGGAGCGGGGACCGGGGAGCTGTTTTTT.

This clonotype was counted many times. The rearrangement joins TRBV29-1 to TRBJ1-1; no reliable D call. This CDR3 contains 14 residues. The germline V gene encodes CDR1 SQVTM and CDR2 ANQGSEA. The V gene lost 5 bases and the J gene lost 1 base, with 14 bases spanning the gap. The CDR3 is CSVTLVGANTEAFF. The CDR3 DNA reads as TGCAGCGTTACACTAGTGGGAGCGAACACTGAAGCTTTCTTT. Supplemented by reference TRBV29-1 and TRBJ1-1, the full variable domain reads SAVISQKPSRDICQRGTSLTIQCQVDSQVTMMFWYRQQPGQSLTLIATANQGSEATYESGFVIDKFPISRPNLTFSTLTVSNMSPEDSSIYLCSVTLVGANTEAFFGQGTRLTVV.

The V call is TRBV27, the J call TRBJ2-7, with 8 positions matching TRBD2. Germline assignment: CDR1 MNHEY and CDR2 SMNVEV (reference sequence). V gave up 5 bases and J gave up 4 bases; unmatched junction bases: 13. The CDR3 is made up of 16 amino acids. The CDR3 reads CASSPKPGLDSYEQYF. The CDR3 coding sequence is TGTGCCAGCAGTCCTAAACCGGGACTAGACTCATACGAGCAGTACTTC.

This clonotype has at least ten counts. This chain connects TRBV12-3 or TRBV12-4 to TRBJ1-5; maybe TRBD1 (5 bases). The CDR3 loop spans 15 amino acids. The V gene lost 6 bases and the J gene lost 1 base, with 13 bases spanning the gap. CDR3 nucleotide sequence: TGTGCCAGCAGCTCGGGACCATTGAGCAATCAGCCCCAGCATTTT. Translating gives CASSSGPLSNQPQHF.

In its sample, this clonotype was seen many times. This chain's CDR3 is CASSRDWISGNTIYF. CDR3 nucleotide sequence: TGCGCCAGCAGCCGCGATTGGATCTCTGGAAACACCATATATTTT. The gene calls are TRBV5-1 and TRBJ1-3; D is ambiguous. The V end was cut by 4 bases, the J end by 0 bases, with 11 bases between. CDR1 and CDR2 from the germline V gene are SGHRS and YFSETQ. The CDR3 extends over 15 amino acids.

There are many counts of this clonotype. The chain couples TRBV6-1 to TRBJ2-5; D is unclear. This CDR3 spans 12 amino acids. Trimming left V 2 bases short and J 6 bases short, with 7 bases between. Germline CDR1 reads MNHNS; CDR2 reads SASEGT. Here the CDR3 DNA reads TGTGCCAGCAGTGAAAGAGGACAGACCCAGTACTTC. This encodes CASSERGQTQYF.

With respect to this clonotype: The CDR3 ends on some other residue instead of the conserved phenylalanine or tryptophan, so this is likely a read error. This CDR3 is CASSGGYRGPQTGDLFL. For the CDR3, the DNA is TGTGCCAGCAGCGGGGGGTATCGAGGCCCTCAAACCGGGGATCTGTTTCTT. This chain joins TRBV6-1 and TRBJ2-2; 7 nucleotides agree with TRBD2. This CDR3 is 17 amino acids long. CDR1 and CDR2 (germline): MNHNS, SASEGT.

In its sample, this clonotype was seen many times. The genes are TRBV4-2 and TRBJ2-1; D is unclear. From germline, CDR1 is LGHNA and CDR2 YNFKEQ. This CDR3 is built from 13 residues. The V end was cut by 0 bases, the J end by 6 bases, with 6 bases between. CDR3 in DNA: TGTGCCAGCAGCCAAGAAGCGAGCAATGAGCAGTTCTTC. Its translation: CASSQEASNEQFF.